This TCR beta chain was profiled in a study of blood T cell repertoires in COVID-19. On the study more broadly: Nucleic acid was either cDNA or gDNA, and it came from T cells, B-cell-depleted T cells, or PBMCs.

Germline V gives CDR1 SGHNT, CDR2 YYREEE (reference sequence). The CDR3 has 15 residues. V shed 1 base and J shed 7 bases, with 14 bases lying between them. Data came from immunoSEQ multiplex PCR; TCRdb stores just in-frame clones and leaves some out. The repertoire holds 250,000 to 350,000 clones, with 80% to 90% as singletons. This chain links TRBV5-4 with TRBJ2-2; weak D call: TRBD2 (6 bases). The TCR originated in a man aged 25-40 years with acute or convalescent COVID-19. Material for sequencing was peripheral blood. DNA for the CDR3: TGTGCCAGCAGCTTGTCCGCGGGATCCAGCGGGGAGCTGTTTTTT. This codes for CASSLSAGSSGELFF.